One sample yielded the 23 T cell receptor beta chains listed below, sequenced in a study of OX40 agonist ivuxolimab in advanced cancers. TCRdb's copy holds only in-frame clones and misses some; the assay was immunoSEQ multiplex PCR. The data contain about 82,000 clones, around four fifths of them singletons. Source: CD4+ or CD8+ T cells sorted from blood, taken in a trial of the OX40 agonist ivuxolimab. The receptors derive from an adult with an advanced solid tumor such as melanoma, head and neck, liver or kidney cancer.

V and J are TRBV4-3 and TRBJ2-2; TRBD1 is a possible D gene (6 bases). The CDR3 covers 15 residues. V lost 1 base, J lost 5 bases, and 11 bases lay in between. Germline assignment: CDR1 LGHNA and CDR2 YSLEER. CDR3 sequence reads: CASSQGVRGTGELFF. The CDR3 DNA follows: TGCGCCAGCAGCCAAGGGGTCAGGGGAACCGGGGAGCTGTTTTTT.

The chain has TRBV5-1 and TRBJ2-5; D gene uncertain. The CDR3 sequence is 16 residues long. V was pared by 1 base and J by 2 bases, with 15 bases between. CDR1 is SGHRS and CDR2 is YFSETQ in the germline V gene. The CDR3 DNA reads TGCGCCAGCAGCTTGCTGGCAGGAACCCTTCAAGAGACCCAGTACTTC. This codes for CASSLLAGTLQETQYF.

This clone came up once. The chain employs TRBV2 and TRBJ2-7, with D possibly matching TRBD1 (5 bases). V gave up 2 bases and J gave up 6 bases, with 11 bases separating them. The CDR3 runs 13 residues. Germline V gene data show CDR1 as SNHLY and CDR2 as FYNNEI. This CDR3 reads CASSESRTGEQYF. CDR3 sequence (DNA): TGTGCCAGCAGTGAAAGCAGAACAGGCGAGCAGTACTTC.

This chain links TRBV5-4 with TRBJ1-2, with D maybe TRBD1 (5 bases). V was clipped by 4 bases and J by 4 bases, with 8 bases between them. There are 12 residues in the CDR3. Germline V gene data show CDR1 as SGHNT and CDR2 as YYREEE (reference sequence). The DNA for the CDR3 is TGTGCCAGCAGCCTGGACATCTATGGCTACACCTTC. This codes for CASSLDIYGYTF.

This chain joins TRBV7-2 and TRBJ2-2; TRBD2 matches 9 bases. Losses at the gene ends were 1 base for V and 2 bases for J; bases not matched to a gene: 2. This CDR3 has 16 residues. The germline V gene has CDR1 SGHTA and CDR2 FQGNSA. Here the CDR3 DNA reads TGTGCCAGCAGCTTAGTAGCGGGGGCCAACACCGGGGAGCTGTTTTTT. Protein: CASSLVAGANTGELFF.

The V and J genes are TRBV4-3 and TRBJ1-3; 7 bases line up with TRBD1. The CDR3 runs 18 residues. Germline CDR1 is LGHNA and CDR2 is YSLEER. V was clipped by 0 bases and J by 2 bases; unmatched bases: 10. CDR3: CASSQDLLTGVPGNTIYF. The CDR3 coding sequence is TGCGCCAGCAGCCAAGATCTCCTCACAGGGGTCCCTGGAAACACCATATATTTT.

The V call is TRBV28, the J call TRBJ2-4, with D maybe TRBD1 (6 bases). Trimming shortened V by 6 bases and J by 3 bases, and 12 bases separated the two germline ends. CDR3 length: 14 residues. Germline values: CDR1 MDHEN, CDR2 SYDVKM. CDR3 bases: TGTGCCAGCAGGCCCGGGACAAACAAAAACATTCAGTACTTC. Translation gives CASRPGTNKNIQYF.

The chain recombines TRBV6-5 with TRBJ2-2; D not resolved. The CDR3 totals 12 residues. Germline lookup yields CDR1 MNHEY and CDR2 SVGAGI. Trimming cost V 8 bases and J 0 bases, with 4 bases left between them. Here the CDR3 DNA reads TGTGCCAGCGGGACGAACACCGGGGAGCTGTTTTTT. Translating it yields CASGTNTGELFF.

This clone was seen only once. The V call is TRBV19, the J call TRBJ2-7, with TRBD2 matching 7 bases. Germline V lookup: CDR1 LNHDA, CDR2 SQIVND (reference sequence). CDR3 length equals 14 residues. V lost 3 bases to trimming and J lost 2 bases; unmatched junction nucleotides: 4. The CDR3 spells CASSMGGGAYEQYF. The CDR3 DNA reads as TGTGCCAGTAGTATGGGCGGGGGAGCCTACGAGCAGTACTTC.

The gene calls are TRBV12-5 and TRBJ1-4, with D perhaps matching TRBD1 (5 bases). Per germline, CDR1 LGHNT and CDR2 FRNRAP. V dropped 5 bases and J dropped 1 base, with 17 bases sitting between them. This CDR3 contains 17 residues. The CDR3 DNA follows: TGTGCTAGTGGTCTCCTTGCGAGGGGTGGAACTAATGAAAAACTGTTTTTT. Residues: CASGLLARGGTNEKLFF.

The J gene is TRBJ1-5, the V gene TRBV6-5, with D unresolved. Trimming removed 5 bases from V and 4 bases from J, with 12 bases in between. The germline V gene encodes CDR1 MNHEY and CDR2 SVGAGI. The CDR3 runs to 14 residues. As DNA, the CDR3 is TGTGCCAGCAGTCCCCTCGGTGCGAATCAGCCCCAGCATTTT. It codes for CASSPLGANQPQHF.

This chain links TRBV7-3 with TRBJ2-1, with TRBD2 matching over 11 bases. This CDR3 spans 16 amino acids. Germline loops: CDR1 SGHTA, CDR2 FQGTGA. V lost 0 bases, J lost 10 bases, and 8 bases stayed unmatched. The DNA for the CDR3 is TGTGCCAGCAGCTTAACAGCCCTAGCGGGGGGCAGAGAGCAGTTCTTC. Protein sequence: CASSLTALAGGREQFF.

The chain links TRBV6-4 to TRBJ2-3, with 9 bases that match TRBD1. This CDR3 region has 15 residues. After removal of 3 bases from V and 4 bases from J, the junction contained 5 bases not matched to a gene. The V gene's germline CDR1 is MRHNA and CDR2 SNTAGT. The CDR3 protein is CASSEGTGRADTQYF. DNA for the CDR3: TGTGCCAGCAGTGAAGGGACAGGGAGGGCAGATACGCAGTATTTT.

This clone has only one observation. The rearrangement links TRBV2 to TRBJ2-7, with 8 bases fitting TRBD2. J was trimmed by 3 bases and V by 4 bases; bases with no gene match: 11. The germline V gene encodes CDR1 SNHLY and CDR2 FYNNEI. The CDR3 is made up of 16 amino acids. CDR3 bases: TGTGCCAGCAGTGCCGGGGGGGCAACCTCTCGCTACGAGCAGTACTTC. It yields the protein CASSAGGATSRYEQYF.

This chain uses TRBV11-2 with TRBJ2-3; D may match TRBD1 or TRBD2 (5 bases each). Germline values: CDR1 SGHAT, CDR2 FQNNGV. This CDR3 spans 13 amino acids. V was shortened by 2 bases and J by 4 bases, with 7 bases between the two germline ends. CDR3 region: CASSLPGPDTQYF. DNA for the CDR3: TGTGCCAGCAGCTTACCGGGACCAGATACGCAGTATTTT.

The rearrangement links TRBV5-4 to TRBJ2-3; 9 nucleotides line up with TRBD1. Germline trimming cut 4 bases from V and 6 bases from J; bases unmatched to any gene: 9. CDR1 and CDR2 (germline): SGHNT, YYREEE (reference sequence). This CDR3 has 15 amino acids. The CDR3 protein is CASSTPTGGADTQYF. CDR3 nucleotide sequence: TGTGCCAGCAGCACGCCTACAGGGGGCGCGGATACGCAGTATTTT.

The V and J genes are TRBV9 and TRBJ1-1, with TRBD1 as a possible D gene (5 bases). V was pared by 6 bases and J by 6 bases, with 15 bases between. The CDR3 is 13 residues long. Germline lookup yields CDR1 SGDLS and CDR2 YYNGEE. The CDR3 sequence is CASKGVRGPEAFF. The CDR3 DNA is TGTGCCAGCAAAGGAGTCCGGGGACCTGAAGCTTTCTTT.

The chain has TRBV11-2 and TRBJ1-1; 7 bases are shared with TRBD1. Germline V CDR1 and CDR2: SGHAT, FQNNGV. V lost 1 base, J lost 1 base, and 6 bases stayed unmatched. The CDR3 is made up of 16 amino acids. The CDR3 protein is CASSLARQGWNTEAFF. CDR3 sequence (DNA): TGTGCCAGCAGCTTAGCCCGACAGGGATGGAACACTGAAGCTTTCTTT.

The J gene is TRBJ2-4, the V gene TRBV6-1; TRBD1 is a possible D gene (6 bases). V was pared by 0 bases and J by 2 bases, with 14 bases between. The CDR3 consists of 17 residues. CDR1 is MNHNS, CDR2 SASEGT, per germline. CDR3 amino acids: CASSEAPPGATKNIQYF. In DNA form, the CDR3 reads TGTGCCAGCAGTGAAGCCCCCCCAGGGGCGACCAAAAACATTCAGTACTTC.

Written as DNA, the CDR3 is TGTGCCAGCAGGGCCGGGACCCAGAACCTCCACGAGCAGTACTTC. The encoded protein is CASRAGTQNLHEQYF. The chain employs TRBV13 and TRBJ2-7; D is possibly TRBD1 or TRBD2 (5 bases each). The CDR3 consists of 15 residues. V was trimmed by 6 bases and J by 5 bases, leaving 20 bases between them. CDR1 and CDR2 (germline): PRHDT, FYEKMQ (reference sequence).

Details on this clone: Sequence at one end of the junction differs from germline and may be a read error. The CDR3 protein is CASSLVAVAETQYF. The CDR3 DNA sequence: TGTGCCAGCAGTTTAGTAGCGGTCGCAGAGACCCAGTACTTC. The chain uses TRBV11-2 and TRBJ2-5; D is perhaps TRBD2 (6 bases). From germline, CDR1 is SGHAT and CDR2 FQNNGV. CDR3 length: 14 residues.

This rearrangement joins TRBV18 to TRBJ1-5; 9 bases fit TRBD1. This CDR3 comprises 17 residues. Germline V gives CDR1 KGHSH, CDR2 LQKENI. The V segment lost 4 bases and the J segment 3 bases; nucleotides outside the gene matches: 10. DNA for the CDR3: TGTGCCAGCTCACGAAAACCGGGACAGGGAACCAATCAGCCCCAGCATTTT. Translation: CASSRKPGQGTNQPQHF.

This chain uses TRBV27 with TRBJ1-1; TRBD1 aligns across 12 bases. V shed 2 bases and J 11 bases; nucleotides not matched to a gene: 6. There are 14 residues in the CDR3. In germline, CDR1 is MNHEY, CDR2 SMNVEV (reference sequence). The CDR3 loop is CASSLRDRGPVAFF. The CDR3 bases are TGTGCCAGCAGTTTAAGGGACAGGGGGCCGGTGGCTTTCTTT.